This T cell receptor beta chain appears in the sequencing data of a study of PD-1 blockade in classical Hodgkin lymphoma. This clone was observed once. Every single patient, without exception, relapsed after autologous stem cell transplantation, and brentuximab vedotin exposure varied. Here immunoSEQ multiplex PCR was the method, and the copy in TCRdb shows in-frame clones only, minus some. The sample holds about 46,000 clones, about three quarters seen once. The junction had 4 bases not matched to a gene; V was cut back by 8 bases and J by 4 bases. The germline V gene has CDR1 GTSNPN and CDR2 SVGIG (reference sequence). CDR3 length: 12 residues.

The specimen comprised peripheral blood mononuclear cells (PBMCs), sampled before the second cycle of nivolumab. The receptor was isolated from a human donor with classical Hodgkin lymphoma. V gene TRBV30 combines with J gene TRBJ2-3, with 9 positions matching TRBD2. CDR3: CARGGGADTQYF. The DNA for the CDR3 is TGTGCCCGCGGGGGGGGTGCAGATACGCAGTATTTT.